The 4 T cell receptor beta chains below all came from one sample that was sequenced in a study of T-cell memory formation after mild COVID-19. TCRdb processed the 5' RACE reads anew with MiXCR; each CDR3 protein has one entry. Of about 420,000 distinct CDR3 sequences listed, about a quarter are singletons. Sequencing input: PBMCs or a T cell subset sorted from them (not recorded which). These receptors came from an adult woman who had mild COVID-19 (a few samples of this study predate the infection). Cell type and time point are not known.

This clonotype was counted only a few times. The chain recombines TRBV9 with TRBJ2-3, with D perhaps TRBD2 (5 bases). V was cut by 2 bases and J by 8 bases, with 9 bases left in between. This CDR3 region has 12 residues. Germline V gene lookup returns CDR1 SGDLS and CDR2 YYNGEE. This CDR3 is CASSVAGRTQYF. CDR3 DNA sequence: TGTGCCAGCAGCGTCGCGGGCCGTACGCAGTATTTT.

This clonotype was found a few times. The chain uses TRBV7-6 and TRBJ2-3; no firm D call. This CDR3 region has 15 residues. V was clipped by 7 bases and J by 3 bases, with 17 bases between them. Germline CDR1 reads SGHVS; CDR2 reads FNYEAQ. The chain's CDR3 is CASTLLYSRTDTQYF. CDR3 in DNA: TGTGCCAGCACCCTACTCTACAGCAGAACAGATACGCAGTATTTT.

This rearrangement joins TRBV5-1 to TRBJ2-3; D is undetermined. Germline V gene lookup returns CDR1 SGHRS and CDR2 YFSETQ. The CDR3 is made up of 12 amino acids. Between the trimmed V and J ends, which lost 4 bases and 5 bases, there was a span of 8 bases. This CDR3 reads CASSSGEDTQYF. The CDR3 nucleotides are TGCGCCAGCAGCAGTGGCGAAGATACGCAGTATTTT.

The V call is TRBV29-1, the J call TRBJ2-1, with 9 nucleotides matching TRBD2. The CDR3 is made up of 14 amino acids. Trimming removed 7 bases from V and 5 bases from J; junction bases left unmatched: 9. Germline V gene data show CDR1 as SQVTM and CDR2 as ANQGSEA. The CDR3 coding sequence is TGCAGCGAAAGGACTAGCGCGAACCACAATGAGCAGTTCTTC. It specifies CSERTSANHNEQFF.